A single T cell receptor (beta chain) is shown here with its context. Its antigen remains undetermined. No base qualities exist here, and no much larger clone lies one base off it. The data derive from a study of blood T cells in healthy people across ages (dated by TCRdb to about 2015). In the study overall: In model experiments, template switching captured roughly one uniquely barcoded TCR beta cDNA molecule for every two T cells. For two donors (one aged 18 to 30 and one aged 80 or older), the study analyzed two additional independent replicas of 1 million unique cDNA reads from the same blood draw. Using deep sequencing normalized with unique cDNA molecular identifiers, the study measured how TCR beta repertoire diversity changes with age. To avoid experimental bias, donors of different ages were randomly spread across the sequencing lanes. The donors were split into four age groups: young (average about 16 years), middle-aged (nearly 40), aged (more than 55) and long-lived (roughly 77). The paper's findings and limits, for the study overall: Because the CMV infection status of the donors was unknown, age-related changes in expanded clonotypes may potentially have been confounded. Estimates of total diversity from one million sequenced T cells were regarded as lower bounds and underestimates. Because profiling used bulk unsorted PBMCs, naive and antigen-experienced compartments could not be compared conclusively. A strong correlation was found between observed TCR beta diversity and the percentage of naive T cells measured by flow cytometry. The long-lived group showed more naive CD4+ T cells, fewer expanded clones and increased TCR diversity than the aged group, suggesting age selection. As age increased, observed TCR beta diversity per million T cells dropped in a roughly linear way, and a significant reduction was already evident by age about 40.

Systemically healthy Caucasian individuals from Russia, over 30 in total and aged about 6 to 95 years, were included as donors. Roughly 10 milliliters of peripheral blood were collected from each donor into EDTA-treated Vacutainer tubes. Ficoll-Paque density-gradient centrifugation was used to isolate PBMCs, with at least 6.5 million per sample. Total RNA was extracted from PBMCs with Trizol reagent, with at least 6 micrograms obtained per sample. The percentages of naive CD45RAhigh/CD27high T cells were determined by flow cytometry on a PBMC aliquot from every donor. The library came from 5' RACE. The sequencer listed for this sample is Illumina HiSeq 2500. A second about 7 to 12 cycle PCR used a sample-barcoded 5' primer and a J-beta primer mix. A template-switch 5' adaptor carrying 12 random nucleotides introduced a unique molecular identifier onto each TCR beta cDNA molecule. At least 2.5 million CDR3-containing paired-end reads were obtained from each sample. All of the RNA was converted into first-strand cDNA using the Mint cDNA synthesis kit, with a TRBC-specific oligonucleotide serving as the primer. After uracil-DNA glycosylase treatment, a first 18-cycle PCR used universal primers M1SS and BC2_uni_R on all cDNA. Regarding the original processing steps: For normalization, 1 million high-quality reads were randomly selected from each sample, with every read carrying a distinct molecular identifier. Instead of being binned into consensus sequences, reads that shared molecular identifiers were thrown out. MiTCR, run with a Q25 quality threshold and the strictest error-elimination algorithm, handled CDR3 identification, clonotype clustering and error correction. A nonparametric unseen species model with Euler transformation was used to estimate lower-bound total TCR beta diversity. The raw public data were reprocessed by TCRdb itself: fastp quality trimming at Q25, MiXCR clonotype calling, in-frame beta chains only. Here each entry gathers all rows of one CDR3 protein and keeps the most common genes and DNA. The V and J calls follow TCRdb's processing rather than the paper's. A total of 790,000 or so distinct CDR3 sequences appear in this sample, about 45% of them only once. The top ten clonotypes cover roughly 20% of the sample.

CDR3 length: 13 amino acids, cysteine to phenylalanine. This entry keeps only the CDR3 DNA: 39 bases, framed from base 1. Based on the germline V gene (reference sequence), the CDR1 and CDR2 sequences are DFQATT and SNEGSKA. V loses 4 bases of germline sequence and J loses 3 bases, and the interval between the two ends is 12 bases. The V gene is TRBV20-1 and the J gene is TRBJ1-1, with the identity of the D gene unclear. The TCR sequence derives from a man older than 75 in good health. Sequenced: blood. At the DNA level, the sequence is TGCAGTGCTATATCGACGGAATACACTGAAGCTTTCTTT. Translated, this gives CSAISTEYTEAFF.